This is a list of T cell receptor beta chains from one sample in a study of PD-1 blockade in classical Hodgkin lymphoma. The method was immunoSEQ multiplex PCR; TCRdb's version includes in-frame clones alone and lacks a portion of them. The table has about 46,000 clones, around three quarters seen once. The sequenced sample was peripheral blood mononuclear cells (PBMCs), obtained before the second cycle of nivolumab. The source is a human donor with classical Hodgkin lymphoma. Each CDR3 is given with its conserved first and last residue. The order of the fields is CDR3 protein, V gene, J gene.

CASSLGESTNEKLFF	TRBV7-7	TRBJ1-4
CASSLGTPLQETQYF	TRBV28	TRBJ2-5
CASSQDRGTDYGYTF	TRBV7-3	TRBJ1-2
CASSLWGGTAYEQYF	TRBV11-1	TRBJ2-7
CASRTGTTLNGYTF	TRBV6-4	TRBJ1-2
CASSLMGSESSYEQYF	TRBV7-3	TRBJ2-7
CASSSGVNYGYTF	TRBV6-5	TRBJ1-2
CASNPPPNYGYTF	TRBV9	TRBJ1-2
CASSDLGPSALAFF	TRBV2	TRBJ1-1
CASSLYTGAATDTQYF	TRBV7-2	TRBJ2-3
CASSWGHGAEAFF	TRBV6-5	TRBJ1-1
CASSYLDRGTYEQYF	TRBV6-5	TRBJ2-7
CASGAGDSPLHF	TRBV28	TRBJ1-6
CASSLLAGAAYEQYF	TRBV6-5	TRBJ2-7
CASSTDGTSYGYTF	TRBV7-2	TRBJ1-2
CASSPTGATANYGYTF	TRBV6-6	TRBJ1-2
CASSGVPIGNQPQHF	TRBV27	TRBJ1-5
CASSLVAGSYEQYF	TRBV5-1	TRBJ2-7
CASSVVTGGEQYF	TRBV9	TRBJ2-7
CASSLSAYNEQFF	TRBV7-7	TRBJ2-1
CASRDRGDEQFF	TRBV2	TRBJ2-1
CASSLVRSALNTEAFF	TRBV5-6	TRBJ1-1
CASNRGRATDTQYF	TRBV9	TRBJ2-3
CASGLGGDTGELFF	TRBV12-5	TRBJ2-2
CAWNGYTF	TRBV30	TRBJ1-2
CASSAQSGLAGEPNTGELFF	TRBV9	TRBJ2-2
CASRVSSYEQYF	TRBV6-6	TRBJ2-7
CASICGCRLSTDTQYF	TRBV11-3	TRBJ2-3
CASRSAGTAYNEQFF	TRBV9	TRBJ2-1
CASIQGQNSYEQYF	TRBV28	TRBJ2-7
CAMESGNAGYTF	TRBV30	TRBJ1-2
CASSLKGLAGYEQYF	TRBV5-6	TRBJ2-7
CASSDGLAGAGELFF	TRBV9	TRBJ2-2
CASSLEEGRGYTF	TRBV5-5	TRBJ1-2
CASSLTGSDNQPQHF	TRBV6-5	TRBJ1-5
CASSRGQGAADYGYTF	TRBV5-5	TRBJ1-2